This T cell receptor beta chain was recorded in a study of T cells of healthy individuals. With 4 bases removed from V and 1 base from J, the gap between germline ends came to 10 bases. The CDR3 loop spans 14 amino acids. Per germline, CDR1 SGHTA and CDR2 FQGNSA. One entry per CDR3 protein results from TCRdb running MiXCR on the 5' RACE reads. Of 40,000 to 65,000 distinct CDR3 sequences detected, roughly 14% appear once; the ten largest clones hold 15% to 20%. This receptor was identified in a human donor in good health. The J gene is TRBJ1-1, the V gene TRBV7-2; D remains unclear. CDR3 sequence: CASSSDGKNTEAFF. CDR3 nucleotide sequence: TGTGCCAGCAGCTCGGACGGAAAGAACACTGAAGCTTTCTTT.